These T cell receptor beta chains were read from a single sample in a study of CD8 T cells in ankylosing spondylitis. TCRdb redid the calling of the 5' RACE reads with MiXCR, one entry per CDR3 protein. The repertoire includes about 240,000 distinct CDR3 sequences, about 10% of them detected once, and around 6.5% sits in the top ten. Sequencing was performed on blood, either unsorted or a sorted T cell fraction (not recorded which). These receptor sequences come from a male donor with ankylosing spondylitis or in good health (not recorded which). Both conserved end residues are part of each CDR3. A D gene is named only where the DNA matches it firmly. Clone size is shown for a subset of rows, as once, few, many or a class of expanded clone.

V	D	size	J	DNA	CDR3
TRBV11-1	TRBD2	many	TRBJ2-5	TGTGCCAGCAGCTTAGATGGGGGGGTCCAAGAGACCCAGTACTTC	CASSLDGGVQETQYF
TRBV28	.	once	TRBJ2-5	TGTGCCAGCACCGGGGTGGTAGAGACCCAGTACTTC	CASTGVVETQYF
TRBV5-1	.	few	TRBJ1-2	TGCGCCAGCAGCTTTGGATCGGATGGCTACACCTTC	CASSFGSDGYTF
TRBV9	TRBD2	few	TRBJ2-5	TGTGCCAGCAGCGGGGGAGGGATACAAGAGACCCAGTACTTC	CASSGGGIQETQYF
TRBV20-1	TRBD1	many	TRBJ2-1	TGCAGTGCCGGTGACAGGGAACCTTTCTCCTACAATGAGCAGTTCTTC	CSAGDREPFSYNEQFF
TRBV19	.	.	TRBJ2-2	TGTGCCAGTAGTGTATTGTCCCGGGACACCGGGGAGCTGTTTTTT	CASSVLSRDTGELFF
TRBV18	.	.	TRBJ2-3	TGTGCCAGCTCACCACCGGCGTTACCAGATACGCAGTATTTT	CASSPPALPDTQYF
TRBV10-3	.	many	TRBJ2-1	TGTGCCATCAGGACCACAGATGAGCAGTTCTTC	CAIRTTDEQFF
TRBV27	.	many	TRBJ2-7	TGTGCCAGCAGTTTTTCCCCATTGGGGGAGCAGTACTTC	CASSFSPLGEQYF
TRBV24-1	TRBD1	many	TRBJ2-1	TGTGCCACCAGTGAGGGACAGGGGGCGTTTAATGAGCAGTTCTTC	CATSEGQGAFNEQFF
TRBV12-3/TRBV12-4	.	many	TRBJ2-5	TGTGCCAGCAGTGTCCAAGTGAACAAAGAGACCCAGTACTTC	CASSVQVNKETQYF
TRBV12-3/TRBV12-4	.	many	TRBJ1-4	TGTGCCAGCATGTCCCAGGTCCGTGAAAAACTGTTTTTT	CASMSQVREKLFF
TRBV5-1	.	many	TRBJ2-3	TGCGCCAGCAGCTTGATTACTATACGCGGCCGACCTAGCACAGATACGCAGTATTTT	CASSLITIRGRPSTDTQYF
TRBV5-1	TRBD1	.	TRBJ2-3	TGCGCCAGCAGAGCGGGACAGGGGGCCGGAGATACGCAGTATTTT	CASRAGQGAGDTQYF
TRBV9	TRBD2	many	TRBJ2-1	TGTGCCAGCAGCGTAGAGGGACTAACTTACAATGAGCAGTTCTTC	CASSVEGLTYNEQFF
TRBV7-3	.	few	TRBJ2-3	TGTGCCAGCAGCTCCGGATCGCGAGTAGATACGCAGTATTTT	CASSSGSRVDTQYF
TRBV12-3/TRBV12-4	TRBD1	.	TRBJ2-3	TGTGCCAGCAGATTAAGCCCGGGACAGGGGGCTTCAGATACGCAGTATTTT	CASRLSPGQGASDTQYF
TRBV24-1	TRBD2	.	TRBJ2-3	TGTGCCACCAGTCGGAGTGGGAGGGCCGAAGATACGCAGTATTTT	CATSRSGRAEDTQYF
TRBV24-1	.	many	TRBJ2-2	TGTGCCACCAGTGATTCCCTAGCGAGTACCGGGGAGCTGTTTTTT	CATSDSLASTGELFF
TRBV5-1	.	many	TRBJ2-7	TGCGCCAGCAGCATGACCGGTCGGGGAGCCTACGAGCAGTACTTC	CASSMTGRGAYEQYF
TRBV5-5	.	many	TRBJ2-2	TGTGCCAGCAGCTCTGGGGGTACGACGACCGGGGAGCTGTTTTTT	CASSSGGTTTGELFF
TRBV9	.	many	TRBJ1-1	TGTGCCAGCAGCGCCGGATTGATAATCACTGAAGCTTTCTTT	CASSAGLIITEAFF
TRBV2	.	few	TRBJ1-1	TGTGCCAGCAGTGACCGGACGGAGGTTAACACTGAAGCTTTCTTT	CASSDRTEVNTEAFF
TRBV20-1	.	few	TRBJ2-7	TGCAAAAGACCCAAAGAGCAGTACTTC	CKRPKEQYF
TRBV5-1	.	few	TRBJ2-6	TGCGCCAGCAAAAAGGTATCTGGGGCCAACGTCCTGACTTTC	CASKKVSGANVLTF
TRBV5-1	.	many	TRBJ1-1	TGCGCCAGCAGCTTGGCAGGGTACACTGAAGCTTTCTTT	CASSLAGYTEAFF
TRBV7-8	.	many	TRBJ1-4	TGTGCCAGCAGCTTAGTTTTGGCAGAAAAACTGTTTTTT	CASSLVLAEKLFF
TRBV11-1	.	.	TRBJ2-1	TGTGCCAGCAGCTTAGGATTAGGGAACTACAATGAGCAGTTCTTC	CASSLGLGNYNEQFF